Following are 8 T cell receptor beta chains from one sample sequenced in a study of breast tumors, draining lymph nodes, adjacent tissues (dated by TCRdb to 2015 to 2016). The axillary draining lymph nodes of breast cancer patients were the source of the lymph node samples. The library relied on multiplex PCR. Sequencing used an Illumina HiSeq 2000. Starting from the raw public reads, TCRdb applied fastp trimming at Q25, assembled clones with MiXCR and retained in-frame beta chains. Here each entry gathers all rows of one CDR3 protein and keeps the most common genes and DNA. The sample records around 230,000 distinct CDR3 sequences, 32% of which are singletons. The ten largest clones take up around 1.5% of the sample. The sample was axillary lymph node tissue. The receptors originated from a female donor with breast cancer. Some clones in this sample may be carry-over from other donors' samples.

This clonotype was seen many times. The chain has TRBV5-1 and TRBJ1-4, with TRBD1 as a possible D gene (6 bases). In germline, CDR1 is SGHRS, CDR2 YFSETQ. The CDR3 sequence is 15 residues long. The V and J ends lost 4 bases and 4 bases respectively, with 14 bases between them. The CDR3 spells CASSPPGQSNEKLFF. In nucleotides, the CDR3 is TGCGCCAGCAGCCCGCCAGGACAGAGTAATGAAAAACTGTTTTTT. Full variable domain (rest looked up from reference TRBV5-1 and TRBJ1-4): KAGVTQTPRYLIKTRGQQVTLSCSPISGHRSVSWYQQTPGQGLQFLFEYFSETQRNKGNFPGRFSGRQFSNSRSEMNVSTLELGDSALYLCASSPPGQSNEKLFFGSGTQLSVL.

This clonotype was detected many times. This chain links TRBV9 with TRBJ2-5, with 11 nucleotides matching TRBD2. The germline gives CDR1 SGDLS, CDR2 YYNGEE. The trim removed 4 bases at V and 3 bases at J, leaving 5 bases unmatched. This CDR3 has 15 amino acids. CDR3 bases: TGTGCCAGCAGCTCCCAGGGACTAGCGGAAGAGACCCAGTACTTC. This translates into CASSSQGLAEETQYF.

In this sample, this clonotype turned up many times. This chain uses TRBV20-1 with TRBJ1-6; D unclear. Germline CDR1 DFQATT, CDR2 SNEGSKA (reference sequence). The CDR3 has 13 amino acids. V was clipped by 1 base and J by 6 bases, with 7 bases between them. This CDR3 reads CSARATSNSPLHF. The CDR3 bases are TGCAGTGCTAGAGCCACTAGTAATTCACCCCTCCACTTT.

Many counts were recorded for this clonotype. The chain couples TRBV20-1 to TRBJ2-5, with TRBD2 as a possible D gene (6 bases). Germline V gives CDR1 DFQATT, CDR2 SNEGSKA (reference sequence). The CDR3 covers 13 residues. V lost 1 base and J 4 bases, leaving 10 bases between the germline ends. CDR3 sequence: CSARALGGETQYF. The CDR3 coding sequence is TGCAGTGCTAGAGCGTTGGGGGGAGAGACCCAGTACTTC.

Note on this clonotype: Given a much more abundant clone one base away, this may be a read error. It is likely a read error, because the conserved phenylalanine at the end of the CDR3 is missing. The chain recombines TRBV10-1 with TRBJ1-2; D perhaps matches TRBD1 (6 bases). Germline assignment: CDR1 WNHNN and CDR2 SYGVQD (reference sequence). The CDR3 runs 15 residues. V was clipped by 0 bases and J by 6 bases, with 14 bases between them. The CDR3 DNA sequence: TGCGCCAGCAGTGAGTCTCTCCACCCAGGGGATGGCTACACCCTC. Translation: CASSESLHPGDGYTL.

This clonotype was counted at least ten times. This sequence joins TRBV7-9 and TRBJ2-1, with D maybe TRBD2 (5 bases). This CDR3 spans 15 amino acids. Trimming cost V 0 bases and J 3 bases, with 9 bases left between them. Per the germline V gene, CDR1 is SEHNR and CDR2 is FQNEAQ (reference sequence). Here the CDR3 DNA reads TGTGCCAGCAGCTTAGCGTTTGACTACTACAATGAGCAGTTCTTC. It is translated as CASSLAFDYYNEQFF. The full variable domain, rest sourced from reference TRBV7-9 and TRBJ2-1, is DTGVSQNPRHKITKRGQNVTFRCDPISEHNRLYWYRQTLGQGPEFLTYFQNEAQLEKSRLLSDRFSAERPKGSFSTLEIQRTEQGDSAMYLCASSLAFDYYNEQFFGPGTRLTVL.

The chain joins TRBV25-1 to TRBJ2-7; 9 bases align to TRBD1. Germline CDR1 reads MGHDK; CDR2 reads SYGVNS. The CDR3 totals 13 residues. CDR3 coding DNA: TGTGCTGCCGGGACAGGGCTCTCCTACGAGCAGTACTTC. Its translation: CAAGTGLSYEQYF.

Comment on this clonotype: A much larger clone is a single base away; this may be a read error. This chain connects TRBV9 to TRBJ2-1; either TRBD1 or TRBD2 may supply D (5 bases each). The CDR3 is made up of 16 amino acids. Germline CDR1 and CDR2: SGDLS and YYNGEE. This CDR3 reads CASSGRFGEGYNAQFF. CDR3 nucleotides: TGTGCCAGCAGCGGACGTTTTGGTGAGGGGTACAATGCGCAGTTCTTC. Full variable domain (rest looked up from reference TRBV9 and TRBJ2-1): DSGVTQTPKHLITATGQRVTLRCSPRSGDLSVYWYQQSLDQGLQFLIQYYNGEERAKGNILERFSAQQFPDLHSELNLSSLELGDSALYFCASSGRFGEGYNAQFFGPGTRLTVL.